The 15 T cell receptor beta chains reported below all come from one sample, sequenced in a study of identical twins. From the 5' RACE reads, TCRdb called clonotypes with MiXCR, one entry per CDR3 protein. This table holds about 470,000 distinct CDR3 sequences, approximately 24% found once. These data were also reused for a study on T cells expressing NK-cell markers.

The sample was CD4+ T cells sorted from blood. Receptor source: a woman aged 18-29 years in good health.

The rearrangement joins TRBV12-3 or TRBV12-4 to TRBJ1-2; 7 bases fit TRBD1. The ends lost 6 bases at V and 7 bases at J; junction bases unmatched: 11. This CDR3 is 14 amino acids long. CDR3 protein: CASRPTGLGRGYTF. In DNA, the CDR3 is TGTGCCAGCAGACCGACAGGGTTGGGTCGTGGCTACACCTTC.

The V call is TRBV20-1, the J call TRBJ2-5; 13 bases agree with TRBD2. V trimming: 5 bases; J trimming: 0 bases; junction bases outside the gene matches: 0. The CDR3 loop spans 14 amino acids. The germline gives CDR1 DFQATT, CDR2 SNEGSKA (reference sequence). CDR3 amino acids: CSAGTSGDQETQYF. For the CDR3, the DNA is TGCAGTGCTGGGACTAGCGGGGACCAAGAGACCCAGTACTTC.

The V gene is TRBV5-1, the J gene TRBJ2-1; either TRBD1 or TRBD2 may supply D (5 bases each). This CDR3 region has 15 residues. V lost 4 bases and J 4 bases, leaving 15 bases between the germline ends. Germline loops: CDR1 SGHRS, CDR2 YFSETQ. The DNA for the CDR3 is TGCGCCAGCAGCAGGACCGGGACGTATTACAATGAGCAGTTCTTC. It translates to CASSRTGTYYNEQFF.

This clonotype turned up a few times. The V call is TRBV5-1, the J call TRBJ1-3; no clear D. Germline CDR1 is SGHRS and CDR2 is YFSETQ. Trimming took 5 bases from V and 0 from J, leaving 12 bases between them. The CDR3 length is 15 residues. The chain's CDR3 is CASSPDRDSGNTIYF. The CDR3 nucleotides are TGCGCCAGCAGTCCCGACCGTGACTCTGGAAACACCATATATTTT.

This clonotype was recorded a few times. The chain recombines TRBV20-1 with TRBJ2-2, with D possibly matching TRBD1 (6 bases). The CDR3 covers 13 residues. The germline V gene has CDR1 DFQATT and CDR2 SNEGSKA (reference sequence). V was trimmed by 1 base and J by 4 bases, leaving 7 bases between them. The CDR3 is CSARVRGTGELFF. In DNA form, the CDR3 reads TGCAGTGCTAGAGTCAGGGGCACCGGGGAGCTGTTTTTT.

In its sample, this clonotype was seen a few times. The genes are TRBV7-2 and TRBJ2-7, with D possibly being TRBD1 or TRBD2 (6 bases each). The CDR3 is 15 amino acids. Germline-derived CDR1 and CDR2 are SGHTA and FQGNSA. Trimming removed 1 base from V and 2 bases from J, with 12 bases in between. The CDR3 is CASSLEWGAPYEQYF. The CDR3 DNA sequence: TGTGCCAGCAGCTTAGAGTGGGGGGCCCCCTACGAGCAGTACTTC.

The rearrangement joins TRBV7-9 to TRBJ1-4; D gene ambiguous. The V gene's germline CDR1 is SEHNR and CDR2 FQNEAQ (reference sequence). The CDR3 extends over 14 amino acids. The V gene lost 2 bases and the J gene lost 4 bases, with 8 bases spanning the gap. CDR3 nucleotides: TGTGCCAGCAGCTTAACGGCTCTTAATGAAAAACTGTTTTTT. It translates to CASSLTALNEKLFF.

This clonotype occurred a few times. The chain combines TRBV12-3 or TRBV12-4 with TRBJ1-1, with D possibly matching TRBD1 (5 bases). CDR3 length: 13 amino acids. The V end was cut by 8 bases, the J end by 1 base, with 11 bases between. The CDR3 bases are TGTGCCAGCGAAACAGGTTGGAACACTGAAGCTTTCTTT. Protein product: CASETGWNTEAFF.

Remarks on this clonotype: One end of the junction fails to match germline, which may point to a read error. In nucleotides, the CDR3 is TGTGCCAGCAGTTTATCGGGACTAGCGGGGGGAGAGGCCCAGTACTTC. This gives the protein CASSLSGLAGGEAQYF. The J gene is TRBJ2-5, the V gene TRBV27, with TRBD2 identical over 15 bases. Germline CDR1 reads MNHEY; CDR2 reads SMNVEV (reference sequence). The CDR3 is 16 residues long.

In this sample, this clonotype turned up many times. This chain joins TRBV5-1 and TRBJ2-7, with 7 bases that match TRBD1. The CDR3 contains 14 residues. The J segment lost 3 bases and the V segment lost 4 bases, leaving 7 bases of the junction unmatched. Germline CDR1 and CDR2: SGHRS and YFSETQ. In DNA form, the CDR3 reads TGCGCCAGCAGCCAAAGACAGGGTCGCTACGAGCAGTACTTC. It is translated as CASSQRQGRYEQYF. Looking up the rest from reference TRBV5-1 and TRBJ2-7 gives the full variable domain: KAGVTQTPRYLIKTRGQQVTLSCSPISGHRSVSWYQQTPGQGLQFLFEYFSETQRNKGNFPGRFSGRQFSNSRSEMNVSTLELGDSALYLCASSQRQGRYEQYFGPGTRLTVT.

V is TRBV9 and J is TRBJ2-3; D unclear. The CDR3 extends over 10 amino acids. Germline CDR1 reads SGDLS; CDR2 reads YYNGEE. V gave up 3 bases and J gave up 8 bases, with 4 bases separating them. The CDR3 sequence is CASSGFTQYF. In DNA, the CDR3 is TGTGCCAGCAGCGGTTTTACGCAGTATTTT. The variable domain in full, with the rest retrieved from reference TRBV9 and TRBJ2-3, is DSGVTQTPKHLITATGQRVTLRCSPRSGDLSVYWYQQSLDQGLQFLIQYYNGEERAKGNILERFSAQQFPDLHSELNLSSLELGDSALYFCASSGFTQYFGPGTRLTVL.

The table lists this clonotype with many counts. V gene TRBV29-1 combines with J gene TRBJ2-1; D possibly corresponds to TRBD2 (5 bases). V lost 7 bases and J lost 4, with 17 bases in between. Germline V gene data show CDR1 as SQVTM and CDR2 as ANQGSEA. CDR3 length: 14 amino acids. The CDR3: CSALGGDGYNEQFF. The CDR3 coding sequence is TGCAGCGCTCTCGGAGGAGACGGTTACAATGAGCAGTTCTTC.

The chain uses TRBV6-1 and TRBJ1-1; D not resolved. Deletions cut 6 bases from V and 1 base from J, with 15 bases between. CDR1 is MNHNS and CDR2 is SASEGT in the germline V gene. The CDR3 is 15 residues long. The CDR3 DNA reads TGTGCCAGCAGCCCTTCAGGAAGGCCGAACACTGAAGCTTTCTTT. This encodes CASSPSGRPNTEAFF.

V gene TRBV28 combines with J gene TRBJ2-5; 7 bases are shared with TRBD1. Germline V gene sequence: CDR1 MDHEN, CDR2 SYDVKM. The V and J ends lost 0 bases and 5 bases, in that order; junction bases with no gene match: 9. The CDR3 totals 16 residues. In DNA, the CDR3 is TGTGCCAGCAGTTTATGGGGGACAGCCGTTGGGGAGACCCAGTACTTC. This sequence encodes CASSLWGTAVGETQYF.

In this sample, this clonotype turned up a few times. The rearrangement links TRBV7-9 to TRBJ2-7; D may be TRBD2 (6 bases). The germline V and J ends were trimmed by 6 bases and 4 bases, with 19 bases remaining between them. This CDR3 is built from 15 residues. The germline CDR1 and CDR2 sequences are SEHNR and FQNEAQ (reference sequence). Written as DNA, the CDR3 is TGTGCCAGCAGTCGAACTTCTCGCGGGACGTACGAGCAGTACTTC. Translating gives CASSRTSRGTYEQYF.